This T cell receptor beta chain was sequenced in a study of glioma-infiltrating T cells. Study outcomes and limitations: Very few CDR3 sequences were shared between tissue and blood. Gliomas, especially low-grade, showed above-expected tissue-blood divergence; non-neoplastic patients showed below.

A word on this clonotype: The antigen remains undetermined.

Using RNA template, CDR3s of TCR alpha and beta were amplified with iRepertoire arm-PCR. MiXCR, applied by TCRdb to the multiplex PCR reads, yields one record per CDR3 protein. In the table there are about 140,000 distinct CDR3 sequences, around 40% of which are singletons. This CDR3 region has 14 residues. V lost 1 base and J lost 4, with 11 bases in between. CDR1 is SGHDN and CDR2 is FVKESK in the germline V gene. The clonotype was recovered from a human donor with low-grade glioma or glioblastoma, undergoing nonglioma brain surgery, or in good health (not recorded which). What was sequenced was glioma tissue, nonneoplastic brain tissue, or PBMCs (not recorded which). V and J are TRBV14 and TRBJ2-7; TRBD1 or TRBD2 may be the D gene (5 bases each). CDR3 amino acids: CASSQVGGLYEQYF. The CDR3 region has the DNA TGTGCCAGCAGCCAAGTTGGGGGATTGTACGAGCAGTACTTC.